The clone carrying this T cell receptor beta chain has just a few counts. TCRbeta library preparation incorporated unique molecular identifiers. TCRdb redid the calling of the PCR reads with MiXCR, one entry per CDR3 protein. The sample has 200,000 to 250,000 distinct CDR3 sequences, about 9.5% seen once. This sample is part of a study of T-cell reconstitution after alpha-beta-depleted transplantation in children. This TCR came from a human donor who donated a stem cell graft to a child with acute lymphoblastic leukemia. The specimen was PBMCs from the stem cell graft donor, collected from the stem cell graft.

The CDR3 protein is CASSLLDTKPGQRRIHNEQFF. In nucleotides, the CDR3 is TGCGCCAGCAGCTTATTGGACACAAAGCCTGGACAGAGACGAATACACAATGAGCAGTTCTTC. The chain combines TRBV5-1 with TRBJ2-1, with TRBD1 as a possible D gene (6 bases). The length of the CDR3 is 21 residues. Germline V lookup: CDR1 SGHRS, CDR2 YFSETQ. The V end lost 2 bases, the J end lost 5 bases, and 32 bases lay between the germline ends.